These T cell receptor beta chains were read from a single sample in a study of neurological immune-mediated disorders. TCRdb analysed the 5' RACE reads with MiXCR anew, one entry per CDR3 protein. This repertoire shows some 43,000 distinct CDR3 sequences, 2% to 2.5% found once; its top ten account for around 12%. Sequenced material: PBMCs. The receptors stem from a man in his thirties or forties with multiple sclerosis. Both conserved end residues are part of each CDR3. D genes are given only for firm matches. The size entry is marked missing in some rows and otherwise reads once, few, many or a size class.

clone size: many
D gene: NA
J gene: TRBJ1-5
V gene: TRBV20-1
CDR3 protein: CSAGTGSQPQHF
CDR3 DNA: TGCAGTGCTGGAACAGGGAGTCAGCCCCAGCATTTT

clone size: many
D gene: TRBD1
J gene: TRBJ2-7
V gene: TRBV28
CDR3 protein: CASSSRQGVGWEQYF
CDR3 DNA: TGTGCCAGCAGTTCACGACAGGGGGTTGGTTGGGAGCAGTACTTC

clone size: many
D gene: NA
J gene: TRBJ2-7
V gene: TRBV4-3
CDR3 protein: CASSQEDQGTYEQYF
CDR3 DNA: TGCGCCAGCAGCCAAGAGGACCAGGGGACCTACGAGCAGTACTTC

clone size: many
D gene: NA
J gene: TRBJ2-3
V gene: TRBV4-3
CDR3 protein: CASSQDGDGTDTQYF
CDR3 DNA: TGCGCCAGCAGCCAAGATGGTGATGGCACAGATACGCAGTATTTT

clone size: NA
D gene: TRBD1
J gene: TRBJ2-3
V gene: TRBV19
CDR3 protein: CASSPGDSRFTDTQYF
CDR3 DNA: TGTGCCAGTAGTCCTGGGGACAGTAGGTTCACAGATACGCAGTATTTT

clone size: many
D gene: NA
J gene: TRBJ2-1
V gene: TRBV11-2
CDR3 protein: CASSHLGGRRSSYNEQFF
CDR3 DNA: TGTGCCAGCAGCCACCTAGGGGGGCGACGGAGCTCCTACAATGAGCAGTTCTTC

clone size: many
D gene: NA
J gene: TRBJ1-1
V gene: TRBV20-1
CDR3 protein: CSARDGESLNTEAFF
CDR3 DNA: TGCAGTGCTAGAGATGGGGAGAGCTTGAACACTGAAGCTTTCTTT

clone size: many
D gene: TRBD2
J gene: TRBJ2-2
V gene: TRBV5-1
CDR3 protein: CASSPSLAGNTGELFF
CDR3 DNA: TGCGCCAGCAGCCCGTCCCTAGCGGGGAACACCGGGGAGCTGTTTTTT

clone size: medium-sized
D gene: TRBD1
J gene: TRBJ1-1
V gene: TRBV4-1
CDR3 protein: CASSLDSYRGRRDTEAFF
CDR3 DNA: TGCGCCAGCAGCCTGGACAGCTACAGGGGAAGGAGGGATACTGAAGCTTTCTTT

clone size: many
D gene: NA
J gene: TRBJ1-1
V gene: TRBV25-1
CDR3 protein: CASSEWGGSYTEAFF
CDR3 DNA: TGTGCCAGCAGTGAATGGGGGGGGTCGTACACTGAAGCTTTCTTT

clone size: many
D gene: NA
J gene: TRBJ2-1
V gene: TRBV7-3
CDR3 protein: CASSGGGSRNEQFF
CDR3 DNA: TGTGCCAGCTCCGGAGGTGGGTCACGCAATGAGCAGTTCTTC

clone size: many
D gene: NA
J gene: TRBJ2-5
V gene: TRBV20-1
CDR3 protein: CSAASGSYRGQETQYF
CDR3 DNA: TGCAGTGCTGCCTCCGGATCGTATAGGGGCCAAGAGACCCAGTACTTC

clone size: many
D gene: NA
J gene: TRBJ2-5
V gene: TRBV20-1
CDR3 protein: CSASRRGSETQYF
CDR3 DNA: TGCAGTGCTAGCCGGAGGGGGTCAGAGACCCAGTACTTC

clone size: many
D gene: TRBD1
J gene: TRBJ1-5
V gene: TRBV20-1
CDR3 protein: CSARHGGGTGGGKPQHF
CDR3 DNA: TGCAGTGCTAGACACGGGGGTGGGACAGGGGGCGGAAAGCCCCAGCATTTT

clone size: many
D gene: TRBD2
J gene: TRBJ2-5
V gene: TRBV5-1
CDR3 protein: CASSFRVAGPQETQYF
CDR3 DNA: TGCGCCAGCAGCTTTCGGGTAGCGGGGCCCCAAGAGACCCAGTACTTC

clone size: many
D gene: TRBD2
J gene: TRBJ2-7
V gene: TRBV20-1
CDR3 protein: CSARSGGETYEQYF
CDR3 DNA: TGCAGTGCTAGATCTGGGGGGGAAACCTACGAGCAGTACTTC

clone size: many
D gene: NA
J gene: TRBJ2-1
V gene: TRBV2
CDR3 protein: CASNKGGNEQFF
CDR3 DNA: TGTGCCAGCAATAAGGGGGGCAATGAGCAGTTCTTC